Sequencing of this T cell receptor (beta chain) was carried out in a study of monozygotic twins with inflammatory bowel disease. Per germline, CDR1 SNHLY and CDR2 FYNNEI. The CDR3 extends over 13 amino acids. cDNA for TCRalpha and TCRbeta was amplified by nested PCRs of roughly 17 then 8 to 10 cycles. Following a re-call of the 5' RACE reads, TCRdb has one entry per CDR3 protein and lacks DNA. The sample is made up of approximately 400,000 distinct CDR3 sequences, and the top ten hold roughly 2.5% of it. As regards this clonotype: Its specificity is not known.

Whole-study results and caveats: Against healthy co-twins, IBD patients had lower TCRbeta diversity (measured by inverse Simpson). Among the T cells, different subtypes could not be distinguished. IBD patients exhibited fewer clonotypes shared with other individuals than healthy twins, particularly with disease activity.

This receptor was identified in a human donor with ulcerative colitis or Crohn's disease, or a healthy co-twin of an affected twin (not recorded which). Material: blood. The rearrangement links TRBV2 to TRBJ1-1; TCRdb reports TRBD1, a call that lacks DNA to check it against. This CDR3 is CASSDRERSEAFF.